What follows are 18 T cell receptor beta chains derived from one specimen sequenced in a study of identical twins. TCRdb reprocessed the 5' RACE reads with MiXCR, giving one entry per CDR3 protein. There are a few hundred thousand distinct CDR3 sequences in the sample; 13% to 15% occur only once, and 0.35% to 0.45% lies in the top ten. In addition, the sample was reused for a study of yellow fever vaccine responses in identical twins.

Sequenced: CD4+ T cells sorted from blood. The origin of the receptors is a woman between 18 and 29 years old in good health.

The chain carries TRBV5-1 and TRBJ2-2; no definite D call. The germline V and J ends were trimmed by 0 bases and 4 bases, with 19 bases remaining between them. The CDR3 is made up of 18 amino acids. Germline-derived CDR1 and CDR2 are SGHRS and YFSETQ. CDR3 in amino acids: CASSLEVPPQRGTGELFF. The CDR3 nucleotides read TGCGCCAGCAGCTTGGAGGTCCCACCCCAAAGAGGCACCGGGGAGCTGTTTTTT. Drawing the rest from reference TRBV5-1 and TRBJ2-2, the complete variable domain is KAGVTQTPRYLIKTRGQQVTLSCSPISGHRSVSWYQQTPGQGLQFLFEYFSETQRNKGNFPGRFSGRQFSNSRSEMNVSTLELGDSALYLCASSLEVPPQRGTGELFFGEGSRLTVL.

This chain connects TRBV5-7 to TRBJ2-2; D might be TRBD1 (5 bases). TRBV5-7 is given ORF status, its function remaining uncertain. V lost 4 bases and J 0 bases, leaving 13 bases between the germline ends. There are 16 residues in the CDR3. CDR3 nucleotides: TGTGCCAGCAGCCAACGCGGACATCCGAACACCGGGGAGCTGTTTTTT. This sequence encodes CASSQRGHPNTGELFF.

This clonotype was seen only a few times. The gene calls are TRBV20-1 and TRBJ2-5; 8 nucleotides agree with TRBD2. Germline V lookup: CDR1 DFQATT, CDR2 SNEGSKA (reference sequence). The CDR3 is 15 residues long. The V gene end was trimmed by 2 bases and the J gene end by 5 bases; junction bases not matched to a gene: 10. DNA of the CDR3: TGCAGTGCTAGAAAGAGCAGCGGGGGAGCCGAGACCCAGTACTTC. Amino acids: CSARKSSGGAETQYF.

The sample holds many counts of this clonotype. V is TRBV29-1 and J is TRBJ1-1, with D possibly being TRBD1 (5 bases). V was pared by 6 bases and J by 1 base, with 9 bases between. Germline CDR1 is SQVTM and CDR2 is ANQGSEA. CDR3 length: 12 residues. Here the CDR3 DNA reads TGCAGCGTGAGAACAGGGAACACTGAAGCTTTCTTT. It is translated as CSVRTGNTEAFF.

In its sample, this clonotype was seen a few times. V gene TRBV24-1 combines with J gene TRBJ2-1; D gene ambiguous. Trimming removed 11 bases from V and 0 bases from J, with 7 bases in between. This CDR3 comprises 12 residues. From germline, CDR1 is KGHDR and CDR2 SFDVKD. As DNA, the CDR3 is TGTGCCATCGGTGGCTCCTACAATGAGCAGTTCTTC. Translating it yields CAIGGSYNEQFF.

Only a few counts were recorded for this clonotype. J is TRBJ2-3 and V is TRBV5-1, with 8 bases aligning to TRBD1. V lost 3 bases and J lost 1; bases outside the gene matches: 4. The CDR3 length is 15 residues. The germline V gene has CDR1 SGHRS and CDR2 YFSETQ. The CDR3 loop is CASSSRTGRTDTQYF. DNA for the CDR3: TGCGCCAGCAGCTCCCGGACAGGGCGCACAGATACGCAGTATTTT.

This clonotype was picked up a small number of times. V and J are TRBV3-1 and TRBJ2-5; a possible D gene is TRBD2 (5 bases). This CDR3 has 16 amino acids. The germline gives CDR1 LGHDT, CDR2 YNNKEL (reference sequence). Trimming removed 0 bases from V and 4 bases from J, with 15 bases in between. The CDR3: CASSQDIGHAGETQYF. In nucleotides, the CDR3 is TGTGCCAGCAGCCAAGACATTGGGCACGCGGGAGAGACCCAGTACTTC.

This clonotype was counted many times. The chain employs TRBV4-1 and TRBJ2-5; 8 nucleotides align to TRBD1. The length of the CDR3 is 16 residues. Unmatched junction bases numbered 5, after V lost 0 bases and J lost 2 bases. CDR1 MGHRA and CDR2 YSYEKL come from the germline V gene. The CDR3 spells CASSQEGQVGQETQYF. CDR3 DNA sequence: TGCGCCAGCAGCCAAGAGGGACAGGTCGGACAAGAGACCCAGTACTTC.

This sequence joins TRBV5-1 and TRBJ2-1; a possible D gene is TRBD2 (6 bases). CDR3 length: 16 amino acids. The germline V gene has CDR1 SGHRS and CDR2 YFSETQ. With 1 base removed from V and 4 bases from J, the gap between germline ends came to 15 bases. The CDR3 protein is CASSLTAGFLYNEQFF. The CDR3, as DNA: TGCGCCAGCAGCTTGACGGCGGGATTTTTATACAATGAGCAGTTCTTC.

The gene calls are TRBV5-1 and TRBJ2-3, with 11 bases that match TRBD1. V was clipped by 7 bases and J by 5 bases; unmatched bases: 9. CDR1 is SGHRS, CDR2 YFSETQ, per germline. CDR3 size: 15 residues. As DNA, the CDR3 is TGCGCCAGCTCCAGGACAGGGGGCGCCGGAGATACGCAGTATTTT. This encodes CASSRTGGAGDTQYF.

The chain has TRBV12-3 or TRBV12-4 and TRBJ2-1; 10 nucleotides line up with TRBD1. V lost 6 bases to trimming and J lost 3 bases; unmatched junction nucleotides: 5. There are 15 residues in the CDR3. The CDR3 DNA reads as TGTGCCAGCAGAGGACAGGGGGACTACTACAATGAGCAGTTCTTC. It translates to CASRGQGDYYNEQFF.

The chain combines TRBV3-1 with TRBJ2-5; 7 bases map to TRBD2. J lost 2 bases, V lost 3 bases, and 6 bases had no gene match. Germline assignment: CDR1 LGHDT and CDR2 YNNKEL (reference sequence). This CDR3 is built from 15 residues. The CDR3 coding sequence is TGTGCCAGCAGCCAGCCCAGCGGGACTCAAGAGACCCAGTACTTC. Amino acid sequence: CASSQPSGTQETQYF.

This clonotype was seen repeatedly, ten times or more. The J gene is TRBJ2-3, the V gene TRBV5-1; D ambiguous. The CDR3 is 14 residues long. Germline V gene lookup returns CDR1 SGHRS and CDR2 YFSETQ. V was clipped by 0 bases and J by 2 bases, with 7 bases between them. CDR3 residues: CASSLGHPTDTQYF. Written as DNA, the CDR3 is TGCGCCAGCAGCTTGGGACATCCCACAGATACGCAGTATTTT.

The table lists this clonotype with a few counts. The chain combines TRBV5-1 with TRBJ2-1, with D perhaps assigned TRBD1 or TRBD2 (5 bases each). The CDR3 extends over 16 amino acids. V was trimmed by 4 bases and J by 6 bases, leaving 20 bases between them. Germline V lookup: CDR1 SGHRS, CDR2 YFSETQ. The CDR3 sequence is CASSHGPGTFSNEQFF. In DNA form, the CDR3 reads TGCGCCAGCAGCCATGGTCCCGGGACCTTTTCCAATGAGCAGTTCTTC. The complete variable domain, with remaining parts taken from reference TRBV5-1 and TRBJ2-1, reads KAGVTQTPRYLIKTRGQQVTLSCSPISGHRSVSWYQQTPGQGLQFLFEYFSETQRNKGNFPGRFSGRQFSNSRSEMNVSTLELGDSALYLCASSHGPGTFSNEQFFGPGTRLTVL.

Only a few counts were recorded for this clonotype. This chain joins TRBV20-1 and TRBJ2-7; 10 bases agree with TRBD2. The CDR3 has 13 amino acids. The germline V gene encodes CDR1 DFQATT and CDR2 SNEGSKA (reference sequence). The ends lost 4 bases at V and 3 bases at J; junction bases unmatched: 3. The CDR3 nucleotides are TGCAGTGCTAAGCGGGGGGGATTCTACGAGCAGTACGTC. It encodes CSAKRGGFYEQYV.

The chain recombines TRBV28 with TRBJ2-1; 9 bases are shared with TRBD1. Unmatched junction bases numbered 10, after V lost 7 bases and J lost 3 bases. CDR1 is MDHEN and CDR2 is SYDVKM in the germline V gene. The CDR3 runs to 16 residues. The CDR3 protein is CASTLAWDRDYNEQFF. CDR3 DNA sequence: TGTGCCAGCACCCTTGCATGGGACAGGGACTACAATGAGCAGTTCTTC.

This chain connects TRBV29-1 to TRBJ2-5, with TRBD2 matching 7 bases. The CDR3 has 13 amino acids. V gave up 6 bases and J gave up 2 bases; unmatched junction bases: 6. Germline-derived CDR1 and CDR2 are SQVTM and ANQGSEA. CDR3 amino acids: CSVRRTRQETQYF. The DNA for the CDR3 is TGCAGCGTCCGGCGGACTAGGCAAGAGACCCAGTACTTC.

The chain couples TRBV11-2 to TRBJ1-1, with 7 bases identical to TRBD1. Germline assignment: CDR1 SGHAT and CDR2 FQNNGV. There are 14 residues in the CDR3. V was clipped by 5 bases and J by 5 bases; unmatched bases: 8. The CDR3 here is CASSPQGGRTEAFF. For the CDR3, the DNA is TGTGCCAGCAGCCCCCAGGGGGGAAGGACTGAAGCTTTCTTT.